The present TCR beta chain was sequenced within a study of radiation and T cells in renal cell carcinoma. There are a few counts of this clone. Regarding time point: baseline pretreatment blood. Described treatment: 15 Gy SBRT to primary tumor, nephrectomy 4 weeks later. This CDR3 is 14 amino acids long. The germline gives CDR1 LNHDA, CDR2 SQIVND (reference sequence). V dropped 4 bases and J dropped 7; count of bases not matched to a gene: 5. Assay: immunoSEQ multiplex PCR; the TCRdb copy retains only in-frame clones and omits some. The sample lists approximately 94,000 clones, 82% occurring once. This TCR came from a man aged 55 to 70 with renal cell carcinoma. The J gene is TRBJ2-7, the V gene TRBV19, with TRBD2 matching over 12 bases. The material sequenced was blood, taken from a patient whose treatment included radiotherapy and nephrectomy. The CDR3: CASSTPGLAGEQYF. The CDR3 region has the DNA TGTGCCAGTAGTACTCCGGGACTAGCGGGTGAGCAGTACTTC.